This TCR beta chain derives from a study of lymphopenia after photon versus proton radiotherapy. Whole-study findings and limits: Better survival with proton therapy was suggested as possible, not demonstrated. Under photons, naive T cells and diversity fell while effector/memory populations rose. A bigger post-nadir fall in TCR diversity correlated inversely with survival time in deceased patients.

The CDR3 has 15 amino acids. Germline CDR1 SGDLS, CDR2 YYNGEE. V gave up 3 bases and J gave up 7 bases; unmatched junction bases: 5. Method: immunoSEQ multiplex PCR; TCRdb's copy keeps in-frame clones and lacks some. The sample includes about 70,000 clones, over 70% of them seen just once. Details on this clone: Its antigen remains unknown.

Here the sequenced sample was peripheral blood, taken from a patient treated with proton-based radiotherapy. The source of this sequence is an elderly man with esophageal cancer. V is TRBV9 and J is TRBJ1-4; 11 bases are a match to TRBD1. CDR3: CASSAGTGGFEKLFF. The DNA for the CDR3 is TGTGCCAGCAGCGCTGGGACAGGGGGGTTTGAAAAACTGTTTTTT.